The entry below describes one T cell receptor beta chain. Its target is unknown. The entry originates in a study of T cell responses to AZD1222 COVID-19 vaccine. Whole-study results and caveats: Clonal diversity was possibly underestimated; the donors were predominantly white British and more often female. Among those given AZD1222, only five or six were seropositive at baseline.

Germline CDR1 MNHEY, CDR2 SVGEGT. The CDR3 loop spans 15 amino acids. V was pared by 6 bases and J by 0 bases, with 7 bases of the junction left unmatched. Produced via immunoSEQ multiplex PCR; TCRdb's table is partial and in-frame only. Among 100,000 or so clones, around 76% were seen once, and the ten largest hold 5%. The source material was peripheral blood, sampled on day 0 of AZD1222 vaccination. This clonotype was obtained from an adult in good health. The rearrangement joins TRBV6-2 or TRBV6-3 to TRBJ1-1; 7 nucleotides match TRBD1. The CDR3, as DNA: TGTGCCAGCAGCCGATTGGACAGGCTGAACACTGAAGCTTTCTTT. Its translation: CASSRLDRLNTEAFF.